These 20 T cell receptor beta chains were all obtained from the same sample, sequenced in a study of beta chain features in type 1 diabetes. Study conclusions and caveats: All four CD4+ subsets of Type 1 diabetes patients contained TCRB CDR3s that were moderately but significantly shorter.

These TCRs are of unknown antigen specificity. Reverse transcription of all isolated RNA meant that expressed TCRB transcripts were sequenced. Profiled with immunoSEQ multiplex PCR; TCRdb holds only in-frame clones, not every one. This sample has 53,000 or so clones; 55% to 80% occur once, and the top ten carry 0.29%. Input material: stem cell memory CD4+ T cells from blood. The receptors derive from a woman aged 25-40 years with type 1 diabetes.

CDR3: CASSVERFTGELFF. The CDR3 DNA sequence: TGTGCCAGCAGCGTAGAACGGTTCACCGGGGAGCTGTTTTTT. The chain joins TRBV9 to TRBJ2-2; no reliable D call. The CDR3 is 14 amino acids. Germline V gene lookup returns CDR1 SGDLS and CDR2 YYNGEE. Trimming pared 0 bases from V and 4 bases from J, leaving 7 bases between.

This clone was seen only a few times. CDR3 in amino acids: CASSLLQGRGYTF. Here the CDR3 DNA reads TGTGCCAGCAGCTTACTACAGGGGAGAGGCTACACCTTC. V is TRBV7-2 and J is TRBJ1-2; 7 bases line up with TRBD1. The CDR3 contains 13 residues. The V gene end was trimmed by 2 bases and the J gene end by 8 bases; junction bases not matched to a gene: 5. Germline values: CDR1 SGHTA, CDR2 FQGNSA.

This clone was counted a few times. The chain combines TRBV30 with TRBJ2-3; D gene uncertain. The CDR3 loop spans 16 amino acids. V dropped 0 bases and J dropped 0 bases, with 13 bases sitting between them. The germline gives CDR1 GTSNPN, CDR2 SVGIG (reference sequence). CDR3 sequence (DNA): TGTGCCTGGAGTGTTGGGTGGGCCCCTAGCACAGATACGCAGTATTTT. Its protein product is CAWSVGWAPSTDTQYF. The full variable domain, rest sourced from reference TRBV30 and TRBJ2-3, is SQTIHQWPATLVQPVGSPLSLECTVEGTSNPNLYWYRQAAGRGLQLLFYSVGIGQISSEVPQNLSASRPQDRQFILSSKKLLLSDSGFYLCAWSVGWAPSTDTQYFGPGTRLTVL.

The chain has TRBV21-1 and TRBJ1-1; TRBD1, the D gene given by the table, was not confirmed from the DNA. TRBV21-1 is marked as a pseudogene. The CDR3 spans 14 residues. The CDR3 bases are TGTGCCAGTATGAACAGGGCACCGAACACTGAAGCTTTCTTT. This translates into CASMNRAPNTEAFF.

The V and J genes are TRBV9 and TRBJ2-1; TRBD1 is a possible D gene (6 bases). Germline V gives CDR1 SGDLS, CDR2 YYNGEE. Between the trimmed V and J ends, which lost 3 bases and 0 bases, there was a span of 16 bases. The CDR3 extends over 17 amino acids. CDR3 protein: CASSEGESASSYNEQFF. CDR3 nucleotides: TGTGCCAGCAGCGAGGGGGAATCTGCGAGCTCCTACAATGAGCAGTTCTTC.

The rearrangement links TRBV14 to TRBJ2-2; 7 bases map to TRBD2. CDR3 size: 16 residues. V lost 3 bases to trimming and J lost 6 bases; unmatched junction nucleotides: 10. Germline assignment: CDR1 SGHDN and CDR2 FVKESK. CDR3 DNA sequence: TGTGCCAGCAGCCATAGGGCGCGGGAGAGAGCCGGGGAGCTGTTTTTT. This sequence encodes CASSHRARERAGELFF.

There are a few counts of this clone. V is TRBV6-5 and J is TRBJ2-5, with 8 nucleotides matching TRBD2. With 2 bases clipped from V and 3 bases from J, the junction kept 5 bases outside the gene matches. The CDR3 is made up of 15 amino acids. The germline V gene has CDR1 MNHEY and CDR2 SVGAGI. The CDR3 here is CASSYPGGREETQYF. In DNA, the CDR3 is TGTGCCAGCAGTTACCCGGGGGGGCGCGAAGAGACCCAGTACTTC.

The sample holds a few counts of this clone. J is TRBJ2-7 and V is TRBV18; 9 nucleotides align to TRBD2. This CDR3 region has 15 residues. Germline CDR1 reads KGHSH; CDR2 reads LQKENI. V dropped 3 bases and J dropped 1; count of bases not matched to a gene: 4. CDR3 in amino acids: CASSPPSGNSYEQYF. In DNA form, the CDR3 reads TGTGCCAGCTCACCCCCTAGCGGGAATTCCTACGAGCAGTACTTC.

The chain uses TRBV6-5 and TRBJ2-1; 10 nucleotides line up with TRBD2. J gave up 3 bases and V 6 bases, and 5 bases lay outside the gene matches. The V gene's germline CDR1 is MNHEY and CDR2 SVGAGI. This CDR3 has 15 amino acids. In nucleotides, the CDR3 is TGTGCCAGCAGCCTTAGCGGGAGGCTCTACAATGAGCAGTTCTTC. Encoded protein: CASSLSGRLYNEQFF.

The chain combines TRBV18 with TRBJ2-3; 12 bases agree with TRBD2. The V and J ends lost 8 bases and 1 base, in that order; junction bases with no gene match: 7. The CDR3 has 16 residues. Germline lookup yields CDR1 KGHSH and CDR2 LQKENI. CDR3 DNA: TGTGCCAGCACATTACTAGCGGGAGGACGCACAGATACGCAGTATTTT. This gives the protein CASTLLAGGRTDTQYF.

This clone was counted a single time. The CDR3 DNA follows: TGTGCCAGCAGTGATCGGGCTAGCGGGAGATATAATGAGCAGTTCTTC. Translation gives CASSDRASGRYNEQFF. This chain joins TRBV2 and TRBJ2-1; 10 bases match TRBD2. The germline CDR1 and CDR2 sequences are SNHLY and FYNNEI. Unmatched junction bases numbered 9, after V lost 3 bases and J lost 7 bases. CDR3 length: 16 amino acids.

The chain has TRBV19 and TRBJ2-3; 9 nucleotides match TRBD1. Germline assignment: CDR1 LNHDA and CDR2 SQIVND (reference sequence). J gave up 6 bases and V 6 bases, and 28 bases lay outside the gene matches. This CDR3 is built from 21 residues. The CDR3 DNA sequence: TGTGCCAGTAGACCGAACCGGGACAGGGTAACTAGCGACTACAGGCCGGATACGCAGTATTTT. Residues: CASRPNRDRVTSDYRPDTQYF. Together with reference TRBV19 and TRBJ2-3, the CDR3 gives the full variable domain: DGGITQSPKYLFRKEGQNVTLSCEQNLNHDAMYWYRQDPGQGLRLIYYSQIVNDFQKGDIAEGYSVSREKKESFPLTVTSAQKNPTAFYLCASRPNRDRVTSDYRPDTQYFGPGTRLTVL.

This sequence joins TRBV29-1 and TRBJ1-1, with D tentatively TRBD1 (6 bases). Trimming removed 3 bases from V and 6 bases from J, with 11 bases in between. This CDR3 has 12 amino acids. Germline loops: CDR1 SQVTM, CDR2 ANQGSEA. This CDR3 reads CSVDRGRSEAFF. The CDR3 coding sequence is TGCAGCGTTGACAGGGGCAGGTCTGAAGCTTTCTTT.

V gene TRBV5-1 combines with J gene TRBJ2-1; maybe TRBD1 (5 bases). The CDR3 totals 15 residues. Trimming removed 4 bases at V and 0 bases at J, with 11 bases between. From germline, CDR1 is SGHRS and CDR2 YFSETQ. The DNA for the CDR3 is TGCGCCAGCAGCGTGACAGAGAGCTCCTACAATGAGCAGTTCTTC. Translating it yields CASSVTESSYNEQFF.

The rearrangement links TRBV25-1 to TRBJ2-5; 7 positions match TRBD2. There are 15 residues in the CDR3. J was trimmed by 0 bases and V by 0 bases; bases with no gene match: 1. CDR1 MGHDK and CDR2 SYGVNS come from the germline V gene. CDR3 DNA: TGTGCCAGCAGTGAATATCGGGGGGACCAAGAGACCCAGTACTTC. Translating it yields CASSEYRGDQETQYF.

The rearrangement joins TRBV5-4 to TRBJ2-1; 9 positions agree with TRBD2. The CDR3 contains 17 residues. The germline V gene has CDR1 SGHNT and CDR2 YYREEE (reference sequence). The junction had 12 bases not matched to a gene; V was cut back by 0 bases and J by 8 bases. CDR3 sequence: CASSLAFGSGRGHEQFF. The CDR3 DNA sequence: TGTGCCAGCAGCTTGGCATTCGGTAGCGGGAGAGGACATGAGCAGTTCTTC.

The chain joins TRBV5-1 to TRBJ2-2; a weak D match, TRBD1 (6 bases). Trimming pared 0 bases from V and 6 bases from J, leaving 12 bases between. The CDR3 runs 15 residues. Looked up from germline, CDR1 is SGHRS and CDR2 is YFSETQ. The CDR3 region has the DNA TGCGCCAGCAGCTTGGATCCTACAGGGTCCGGGGAGCTGTTTTTT. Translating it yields CASSLDPTGSGELFF.

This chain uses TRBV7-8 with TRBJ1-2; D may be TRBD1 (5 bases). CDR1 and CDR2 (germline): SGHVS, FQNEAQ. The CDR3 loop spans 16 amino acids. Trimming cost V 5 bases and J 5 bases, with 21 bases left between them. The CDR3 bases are TGTGCCAGCAGCCACTTAGGTAGGGGATTGACTTATGGCTACACCTTC. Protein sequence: CASSHLGRGLTYGYTF. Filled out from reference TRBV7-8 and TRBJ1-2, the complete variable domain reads GAGVSQSPRYKVAKRGQDVALRCDPISGHVSLFWYQQALGQGPEFLTYFQNEAQLDKSGLPSDRFFAERPEGSVSTLKIQRTQQEDSAVYLCASSHLGRGLTYGYTFGSGTRLTVV.

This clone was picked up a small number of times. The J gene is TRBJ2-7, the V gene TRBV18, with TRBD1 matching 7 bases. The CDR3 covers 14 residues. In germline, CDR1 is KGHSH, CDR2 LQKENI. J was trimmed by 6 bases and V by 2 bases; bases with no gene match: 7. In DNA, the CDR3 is TGTGCCAGCTCACCAACGACAGGGTATTCCGAGCAGTACTTC. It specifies CASSPTTGYSEQYF. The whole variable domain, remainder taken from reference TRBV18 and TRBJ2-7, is NAGVMQNPRHLVRRRGQEARLRCSPMKGHSHVYWYRQLPEEGLKFMVYLQKENIIDESGMPKERFSAEFPKEGPSILRIQQVVRGDSAAYFCASSPTTGYSEQYFGPGTRLTVT.

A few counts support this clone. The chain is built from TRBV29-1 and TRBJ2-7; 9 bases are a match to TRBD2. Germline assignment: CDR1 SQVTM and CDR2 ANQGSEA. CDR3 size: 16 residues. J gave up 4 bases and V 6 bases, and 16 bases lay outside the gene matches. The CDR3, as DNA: TGCAGCGTCTTTGTACTAGCGGGCGTCGGGGCTTACGAGCAGTACTTC. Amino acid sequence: CSVFVLAGVGAYEQYF.